This TCR beta chain was captured in a study of T cell repertoires in cytomegalovirus infection. V dropped 3 bases and J dropped 2; count of bases not matched to a gene: 0. Germline CDR1 and CDR2: SEHNR and FQNEAQ (reference sequence). CDR3 length: 15 residues. This clonotype was seen ten or more times. Its cognate antigen is unknown. TCRdb reprocessed the reads via MiXCR and lists one record per CDR3 protein. The sample carries fewer than 1,000,000 distinct CDR3 sequences, roughly 30% recorded once. Sequencing used cultured CD8+ T cells from PBMCs, obtained from culture after CMV antigen stimulation. This chain uses TRBV7-9 with TRBJ2-1, with 11 bases fitting TRBD1. This clonotype was sampled from a human donor in good health (CMV status not recorded). Some clones in this sample may be carry-over from other donors' samples. The CDR3: CASSLGQGAYNEQFF. CDR3 DNA: TGTGCCAGCAGCTTGGGACAGGGGGCCTACAATGAGCAGTTCTTC.